The subject of this entry is one T cell receptor beta chain. Germline-derived CDR1 and CDR2 are SEHNR and FQNEAQ (reference sequence). Trimming cost V 5 bases and J 4 bases, with 11 bases left between them. CDR3 length: 13 residues. This sample is part of a study of OX40 agonist ivuxolimab in advanced cancers. Method: immunoSEQ multiplex PCR; TCRdb's copy keeps in-frame clones and lacks some. In the table there are 65,000 to 85,000 clones, approximately 86% of which are singletons. Here the sequenced sample was CD4+ or CD8+ T cells sorted from blood, taken in a trial of the OX40 agonist ivuxolimab. The clonotype comes from an adult with an advanced solid tumor such as melanoma, head and neck, liver or kidney cancer. This chain joins TRBV7-9 and TRBJ1-1; weak D call: TRBD1 (6 bases). The CDR3 nucleotides are TGTGCCAGCAGCGTAGGGGGGTTCACTGAAGCTTTCTTT. Encoded protein: CASSVGGFTEAFF.